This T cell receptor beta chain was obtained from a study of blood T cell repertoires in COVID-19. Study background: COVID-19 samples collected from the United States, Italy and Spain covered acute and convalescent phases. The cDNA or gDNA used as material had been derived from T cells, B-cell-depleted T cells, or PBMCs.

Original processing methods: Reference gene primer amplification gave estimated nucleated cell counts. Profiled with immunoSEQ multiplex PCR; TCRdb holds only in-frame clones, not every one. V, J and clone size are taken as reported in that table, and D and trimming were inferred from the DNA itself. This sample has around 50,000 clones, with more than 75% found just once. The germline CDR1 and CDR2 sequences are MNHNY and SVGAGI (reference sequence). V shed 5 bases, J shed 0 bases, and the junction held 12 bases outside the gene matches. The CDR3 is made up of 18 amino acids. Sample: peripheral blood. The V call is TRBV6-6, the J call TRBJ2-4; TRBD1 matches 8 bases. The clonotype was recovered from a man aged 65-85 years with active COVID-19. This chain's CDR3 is CASSQGASGQVAKNIQYF. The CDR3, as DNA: TGTGCCAGCAGTCAGGGGGCTTCCGGACAGGTAGCCAAAAACATTCAGTACTTC.